A single sample is the source of the 3 T cell receptor beta chains below, sequenced in a study of T cells in Graves' hyperthyroidism and ophthalmopathy. Amplification yielded TCR beta CDR3 regions, with RNA transcripts as the source. The study used the HTBI primer set for a first-round RT-PCR of the TCR CDR3. TCRdb reanalysed the multiplex PCR reads using MiXCR and keeps one entry per CDR3 protein. The table has a few hundred thousand distinct CDR3 sequences, less than 25% seen once. The material sequenced was blood. These receptors were obtained from a woman in her 70s with Graves' ophthalmopathy.

This clonotype came up many times. The chain has TRBV2 and TRBJ2-1, with a tentative D call TRBD2 (5 bases). This CDR3 has 13 residues. Germline CDR1 reads SNHLY; CDR2 reads FYNNEI. V lost 8 bases and J 9 bases, leaving 17 bases between the germline ends. CDR3 DNA sequence: TGTGCCAGCGAACCGGGAAGGGTCGGTGAGCAGTTCTTC. Translation gives CASEPGRVGEQFF.

This clonotype was seen a few times. The chain employs TRBV2 and TRBJ2-6, with D unresolved. V gave up 7 bases and J gave up 3 bases, with 4 bases separating them. The length of the CDR3 is 12 residues. CDR1 is SNHLY and CDR2 is FYNNEI in the germline V gene. In DNA, the CDR3 is TGTGCCAGCAAGAGTGGGGCCAACGTCCTGACTTTC. Protein sequence: CASKSGANVLTF.

This chain connects TRBV2 to TRBJ2-5, with D perhaps matching TRBD1 or TRBD2 (5 bases each). The germline CDR1 and CDR2 sequences are SNHLY and FYNNEI. Trimming removed 9 bases at V and 5 bases at J, with 19 bases between. This CDR3 spans 14 amino acids. The CDR3 reads CASSDVGAGETQYF. The CDR3 region has the DNA TGTGCCAGTTCGGACGTCGGGGCTGGGGAGACCCAGTACTTC.